This TCR beta chain was recorded in a study of cytomegalovirus exposure and HLA in healthy donors. The PCR ran on 60 Vbeta and 13 Jbeta primers. Sequencing used immunoSEQ multiplex PCR; TCRdb keeps in-frame clones, though not all of them. The sample carries under 200,000 clones, 60% to 80% recorded once. The ends lost 4 bases at V and 5 bases at J; junction bases unmatched: 11. The CDR3 spans 16 residues. The V gene's germline CDR1 is SGHVS and CDR2 FQNEAQ. The receptor was isolated from a woman between 40 and 55 years old in good health and CMV-seropositive. The chain combines TRBV7-8 with TRBJ1-2, with TRBD1 matching over 9 bases. The sequenced sample was PBMCs. The CDR3 coding sequence is TGTGCCAGCAGCTCACGCCTTGCCGGGACAGGGTATGGCTACACCTTC. Encoded protein: CASSSRLAGTGYGYTF.